This T cell receptor (beta chain) was sequenced during a study of T cell repertoires in ileal Crohn's disease. Study in general: All patients had surgery for stricturing (approximately 60%) or penetrating (39%) disease.

Comments on this clone: Its antigen is undetermined.

Time point in this sample: inflamed ileum from the surgical specimen. The table came from immunoSEQ multiplex PCR; TCRdb's copy has only in-frame clones and leaves some out. The sample yields 4,500 to 7,000 clones, more than 75% seen once. Study results and limitations: Endoscopic recurrence occurred in every patient whose clonality exceeded 26.8%. Clonal expansions were more frequent in active smokers than non-smokers at surgery.

The clonotype was recovered from an adult with Crohn's disease. The specimen was ileal tissue.

The chain's CDR3 is CAWSPGTVLNQPQHF. Written as DNA, the CDR3 is TGTGCCTGGAGTCCCGGGACAGTTCTCAATCAGCCCCAGCATTTT. The chain combines TRBV30 with TRBJ1-5; 7 bases align to TRBD1. CDR3 size: 15 residues. Trimming at V came to 2 bases and at J to 3 bases, leaving 7 bases not matched to a gene. The germline V gene encodes CDR1 GTSNPN and CDR2 SVGIG (reference sequence). The full variable domain, its missing parts supplied by reference TRBV30 and TRBJ1-5, is SQTIHQWPATLVQPVGSPLSLECTVEGTSNPNLYWYRQAAGRGLQLLFYSVGIGQISSEVPQNLSASRPQDRQFILSSKKLLLSDSGFYLCAWSPGTVLNQPQHFGDGTRLSIL.